This note documents a single TCR beta chain sequence. Antigen specificity is unknown. The data were obtained in a study of cytomegalovirus exposure and HLA in healthy donors. Amplification used 60 Vbeta primers and 13 Jbeta primers. The table came from immunoSEQ multiplex PCR; TCRdb's copy has only in-frame clones and leaves some out. The table shows 150,000 to 200,000 clones, with roughly 79% occurring only once. Notes on the study in general: In terms of immune exposure information, only CMV serostatus was available. Rarity marked most TCR sequences, yet some public TCRs occurred in many donors. In a later analysis, at a false discovery rate of 0.05, about 17,000 TCR beta sequences matched HLA alleles.

This receptor was taken from a woman in her thirties or forties in good health and CMV-seronegative. The sample taken for sequencing was PBMCs.

CDR3 in DNA: TGCGCCAGCAGCTTGGCAGGGGAGAGGTCTCAGCCCCAGCATTTT. Its protein is CASSLAGERSQPQHF. The genes are TRBV5-1 and TRBJ1-5, with D possibly being TRBD1 (6 bases). CDR1 is SGHRS, CDR2 YFSETQ, per germline. The CDR3 extends over 15 amino acids. V was shortened by 0 bases and J by 6 bases, with 13 bases between the two germline ends.